The TCR beta chain under discussion was sequenced for a study of cytomegalovirus exposure and HLA in healthy donors. Investigators did not record CMV serostatus for this donor. PCR primers comprised 60 Vbeta and 13 Jbeta primers. TCRdb's table, derived via immunoSEQ multiplex PCR, lists solely in-frame clones and lacks some. The sample yields under 170,000 clones, more than 75% seen once. Findings and limits, study-wide: For TCR beta chains, V- and J-gene trimming was later linked to a missense DCLRE1C variant. Sequencing depth roughly uniform across donors was assumed in presence/absence analyses.

To note about this clone: No antigen is known for it.

Looked up from germline, CDR1 is MNHEY and CDR2 is SVGAGI. The junction had 11 bases not matched to a gene; V was cut back by 7 bases and J by 4 bases. This CDR3 contains 15 residues. The J gene is TRBJ1-2, the V gene TRBV6-5; TRBD1 matches 8 bases. The origin of this receptor is a human donor in good health. The material sequenced was PBMCs. In DNA form, the CDR3 reads TGTGCCAGCACCGACGGGACAGGACCCACCTATGGCTACACCTTC. Amino acid sequence: CASTDGTGPTYGYTF.